The next 11 T cell receptor beta chains were all read from a single sample in a study of blood T cells in healthy people across ages. It was with a sample-barcoded 5' primer and a J-beta primer mix that a second PCR of roughly 6 to 11 cycles was run. TCRdb used MiXCR to reprocess the 5' RACE reads, holding one entry per CDR3 protein. The repertoire consists of about 1.4 million distinct CDR3 sequences, with 59% occurring once and the leading ten covering under 8.5%. The sequenced sample was blood. Every receptor here comes from a man younger than 35 in good health.

The chain combines TRBV11-2 with TRBJ2-3, with TRBD2 identical over 13 bases. V lost 5 bases and J lost 4; bases outside the gene matches: 3. Germline V gene data show CDR1 as SGHAT and CDR2 as FQNNGV. The CDR3 covers 15 residues. In DNA form, the CDR3 reads TGTGCCAGCAGCGCGGGACTAGCGGGGTCAGATACGCAGTATTTT. Its protein product is CASSAGLAGSDTQYF.

The chain carries TRBV10-2 and TRBJ2-7; 10 bases map to TRBD1. Germline values: CDR1 WSHSY, CDR2 SAAADI. The CDR3 extends over 15 amino acids. Unmatched junction bases numbered 6, after V lost 5 bases and J lost 2 bases. This CDR3 reads CASSTGTGETYEQYF. For the CDR3, the DNA is TGCGCCAGCAGTACCGGGACAGGGGAAACCTACGAGCAGTACTTC.

The chain uses TRBV5-1 and TRBJ1-4; D perhaps matches TRBD1 (5 bases). Trimming stripped 3 bases from V and 4 bases from J, with 16 bases between. Germline values: CDR1 SGHRS, CDR2 YFSETQ. The CDR3 runs to 16 residues. The CDR3: CASSSLSGTDNEKLFF. Written as DNA, the CDR3 is TGCGCCAGCAGCTCCTTATCCGGGACCGATAATGAAAAACTGTTTTTT.

This clonotype has a handful of counts. The gene calls are TRBV6-5 and TRBJ2-1; TRBD2 agrees at 10 bases. The J call may not be correct, given that the DNA end is closer to TRBJ2-7. The germline CDR1 and CDR2 sequences are MNHEY and SVGAGI. The CDR3 spans 14 residues. CDR3 bases: TGTGCCAGCAGTTACCTAGCGGGAGTAGATGAGCAGTACTTC. Protein: CASSYLAGVDEQYF.

The chain joins TRBV7-2 to TRBJ1-2; 11 nucleotides match TRBD1. Germline trimming cut 0 bases from V and 3 bases from J; bases unmatched to any gene: 3. The CDR3 loop spans 16 amino acids. Germline values: CDR1 SGHTA, CDR2 FQGNSA. For the CDR3, the DNA is TGTGCCAGCAGCTTAGCGTGGGACAGGGGGGACTATGGCTACACCTTC. It codes for CASSLAWDRGDYGYTF.

The chain combines TRBV29-1 with TRBJ2-5, with unresolved D. V lost 0 bases and J lost 2, with 10 bases in between. Per germline, CDR1 SQVTM and CDR2 ANQGSEA. The CDR3 is 14 residues long. CDR3 in DNA: TGCAGCGTTGAAGATCGCGGCAGGCAAGAGACCCAGTACTTC. Protein sequence: CSVEDRGRQETQYF.

With regard to this clonotype: One end of the junction varies from germline; a read error may be responsible. The J gene is TRBJ2-4, the V gene TRBV5-1; 8 bases map to TRBD2. CDR1 SGHRS and CDR2 YFSETQ come from the germline V gene. This CDR3 region has 12 residues. The CDR3 loop is CASSSGLDKQYF. In DNA form, the CDR3 reads TGTGCCAGCAGCTCGGGACTAGACAAGCAGTACTTC.

This clonotype appeared a few times. The V gene is TRBV29-1, the J gene TRBJ2-5, with D unclear. V was clipped by 6 bases and J by 4 bases, with 12 bases between them. Germline V gives CDR1 SQVTM, CDR2 ANQGSEA. The CDR3 loop spans 12 amino acids. CDR3 DNA sequence: TGCAGCGTACCAGGAATGCGAGAGACCCAGTACTTC. Its translation: CSVPGMRETQYF.

The chain couples TRBV20-1 to TRBJ2-1, with 7 bases identical to TRBD2. Unmatched junction bases numbered 6, after V lost 0 bases and J lost 7 bases. Germline CDR1 is DFQATT and CDR2 is SNEGSKA (reference sequence). CDR3 length equals 14 residues. CDR3 in amino acids: CSARDAAGLNEQFF. The CDR3 nucleotides are TGCAGTGCTAGAGATGCAGCGGGATTAAATGAGCAGTTCTTC.

This sequence joins TRBV7-8 and TRBJ2-7, with TRBD1 as a possible D gene (5 bases). The CDR3 has 13 residues. The germline V and J ends were trimmed by 4 bases and 6 bases, with 13 bases remaining between them. In germline, CDR1 is SGHVS, CDR2 FQNEAQ. The CDR3 sequence: CASSSLTETEQYF. The CDR3 DNA reads as TGTGCCAGCAGCTCGCTGACAGAGACCGAGCAGTACTTC.

This clonotype has just a few counts. The chain couples TRBV12-3 or TRBV12-4 to TRBJ2-1; 9 nucleotides agree with TRBD1. CDR3 length: 13 amino acids. V lost 8 bases and J lost 9; bases outside the gene matches: 8. The CDR3 spells CASLGQGASEQFF. CDR3 coding DNA: TGTGCCAGCCTGGGACAGGGTGCTAGTGAGCAGTTCTTC.